A single sample is the source of the 16 T cell receptor beta chains below, sequenced in a study of Graves' ophthalmopathy and Graves' hyperthyroidism. TCR beta CDR3 regions were amplified from RNA transcripts. Second-round multiplex PCR came after first-round RT-PCR with HTBI primers. TCRdb independently ran MiXCR on the multiplex PCR reads; one entry per CDR3 protein. The table records 500,000 to 800,000 distinct CDR3 sequences, about 38% of them present only once. Material: peripheral blood. The source of these receptors is an adult man with Graves' ophthalmopathy.

The chain has TRBV5-1 and TRBJ1-1; D possibly corresponds to TRBD1 (5 bases). This CDR3 has 15 residues. Germline-derived CDR1 and CDR2 are SGHRS and YFSETQ. V was shortened by 4 bases and J by 4 bases, with 17 bases between the two germline ends. CDR3 residues: CASSGGPDLVTEAFF. For the CDR3, the DNA is TGCGCCAGCAGCGGGGGTCCAGACTTGGTCACTGAAGCTTTCTTT.

The CDR3 is CAISDILDRYEQYF. The CDR3 nucleotides read TGTGCCATCAGTGATATACTAGACCGGTACGAGCAGTACTTC. The chain carries TRBV10-3 and TRBJ2-7; D is possibly TRBD2 (5 bases). This CDR3 region has 14 residues. Germline CDR1 ENHRY, CDR2 SYGVKD. Trimming left V 3 bases short and J 4 bases short, with 13 bases between.

The V and J genes are TRBV7-8 and TRBJ1-3; D is unresolved. Per germline, CDR1 SGHVS and CDR2 FQNEAQ. Trimming shortened V by 6 bases and J by 4 bases, and 10 bases separated the two germline ends. CDR3 size: 13 residues. The CDR3 protein is CASSPRGGNTIYF. DNA for the CDR3: TGTGCCAGCAGTCCCCGGGGAGGAAACACCATATATTTT.

The CDR3 loop reads CASSLGIFGDGRLYGYTF. The CDR3 DNA follows: TGTGCCAGCAGCTTAGGAATATTTGGGGACGGCCGTTTATATGGCTACACCTTC. V gene TRBV7-9 combines with J gene TRBJ1-2, with D tentatively TRBD1 (5 bases). CDR1 is SEHNR, CDR2 FQNEAQ, per germline (reference sequence). CDR3 length: 18 residues. V lost 1 base and J 5 bases, leaving 23 bases between the germline ends.

With regard to this clonotype: Given a much more abundant clone one base away, this may be a read error. The chain couples TRBV10-3 to TRBJ2-6, with a weak D call TRBD1 (6 bases). V lost 5 bases and J lost 0, with 14 bases in between. Germline V gene sequence: CDR1 ENHRY, CDR2 SYGVKD. This CDR3 is built from 17 residues. CDR3 nucleotides: TGTGCCATCAGTTACTTGGGACATCCCTCTGGGGCCAACGTCCTGACTTTC. Protein: CAISYLGHPSGANVLTF.

This clonotype was recorded at least ten times. The rearrangement uses TRBV2 and TRBJ1-2; D ambiguous. The CDR3 is made up of 14 amino acids. The V gene lost 3 bases and the J gene lost 0 bases, with 8 bases spanning the gap. Germline loops: CDR1 SNHLY, CDR2 FYNNEI. This chain's CDR3 is CASSDSTANYGYTF. The CDR3 DNA sequence: TGTGCCAGCAGTGACTCGACGGCTAACTATGGCTACACCTTC.

This clonotype was seen at least ten times. This chain joins TRBV5-1 and TRBJ1-1; weak D call: TRBD1 (5 bases). The V end lost 5 bases, the J end lost 5 bases, and 16 bases lay between the germline ends. Germline V gene sequence: CDR1 SGHRS, CDR2 YFSETQ. The CDR3 is 14 residues long. This CDR3 reads CASRTDGTRTEAFF. Here the CDR3 DNA reads TGCGCCAGCAGAACCGACGGGACCAGGACTGAAGCTTTCTTT.

The chain has TRBV20-1 and TRBJ1-1; D unclear. Deletions cut 6 bases from V and 5 bases from J, with 16 bases between. This CDR3 region has 13 residues. Germline V gene data show CDR1 as DFQATT and CDR2 as SNEGSKA (reference sequence). The CDR3 protein is CSAPSPRGTEAFF. The CDR3 nucleotides read TGCAGTGCCCCCTCCCCCCGGGGAACTGAAGCTTTCTTT.

This clonotype came up many times. The rearrangement links TRBV7-9 to TRBJ2-7; D assignment may be TRBD1 or TRBD2 (5 bases each). V was trimmed by 1 base and J by 7 bases, leaving 11 bases between them. CDR3 size: 13 residues. CDR1 is SEHNR and CDR2 is FQNEAQ in the germline V gene (reference sequence). In nucleotides, the CDR3 is TGTGCCAGCAGCTTAGGGGGGACGGGAGAGCAGTACTTC. The encoded protein is CASSLGGTGEQYF.

As regards this clonotype: This may arise from a read error, as a much more abundant clone is one base away. The chain combines TRBV25-1 with TRBJ2-5; 11 bases line up with TRBD2. CDR3 length equals 18 residues. CDR1 and CDR2 from the germline V gene are MGHDK and SYGVNS. The CDR3 is CASSEFSLAGGPQETQDF. The CDR3 DNA is TGTGCCAGCAGTGAATTTTCTCTAGCGGGGGGCCCCCAAGAGACCCAGGACTTC.

As regards this clonotype: The junction and the germline gene differ at one end; a read error may be behind it. This rearrangement joins TRBV7-2 to TRBJ2-2; 7 bases map to TRBD1. CDR1 is SGHTA and CDR2 is FQGNSA in the germline V gene. The CDR3 is made up of 16 amino acids. CDR3 nucleotides: TGCGCCAGCAGCCCACGGACAGGACAGTCGGTCGGGGAGCCGTTTTTT. Translated: CASSPRTGQSVGEPFF.

This rearrangement joins TRBV10-3 to TRBJ1-3; weak D call: TRBD1 (6 bases). The CDR3 is 15 amino acids. The V gene lost 1 base and the J gene lost 0 bases, with 7 bases spanning the gap. Per the germline V gene, CDR1 is ENHRY and CDR2 is SYGVKD. The CDR3 is CAISELDSSGNTIYF. In DNA form, the CDR3 reads TGTGCCATCAGTGAGTTGGACAGCTCTGGAAACACCATATATTTT.

The table lists this clonotype with many counts. V and J are TRBV15 and TRBJ1-2; D is ambiguous. The ends were cut back, 5 bases at V and 4 bases at J, with 17 bases in the middle. The germline CDR1 and CDR2 sequences are LNHNV and YYDKDF (reference sequence). The CDR3 spans 15 residues. DNA of the CDR3: TGTGCCACCAGCGTCGGTCGGGGAGAAAGCTATGGCTACACCTTC. Translation gives CATSVGRGESYGYTF.

This clonotype was observed a handful of times. The chain has TRBV9 and TRBJ1-6; D call uncertain. Germline CDR1 reads SGDLS; CDR2 reads YYNGEE. CDR3 length: 17 residues. The V and J ends lost 4 bases and 0 bases respectively, with 14 bases between them. CDR3 coding DNA: TGTGCCAGCAGCAGAGAGGCGCAGAGCTCCTATAATTCACCCCTCCACTTT. Protein product: CASSREAQSSYNSPLHF.

This clonotype was picked up a small number of times. The chain links TRBV29-1 to TRBJ2-3; D is uncertain. Trimming stripped 2 bases from V and 6 bases from J, with 9 bases between. This CDR3 contains 12 residues. Per the germline V gene, CDR1 is SQVTM and CDR2 is ANQGSEA. CDR3 nucleotides: TGCAGCGTTGAAAGGGCCGGGGATACGCAGTATTTT. Translating gives CSVERAGDTQYF.

Remarks on this clonotype: Because the CDR3 is missing its conserved closing phenylalanine or tryptophan, this is likely a read error. The chain employs TRBV7-8 and TRBJ2-7; 11 bases agree with TRBD1. Germline trimming cut 5 bases from V and 3 bases from J; bases unmatched to any gene: 3. From germline, CDR1 is SGHVS and CDR2 FQNEAQ. The length of the CDR3 is 14 residues. The CDR3 region has the DNA TGTGCCAGCAGCCAGGGGACAGGGGGCTACGAGCAGTACCTC. As protein: CASSQGTGGYEQYL.